This is a list of T cell receptor beta chains from one sample in a study of identical twins. In TCRdb, the 5' RACE reads were re-called with MiXCR into one record per CDR3 protein. This table has 500,000 or so distinct CDR3 sequences, approximately 15% appearing once. These data were also reused for a study on yellow fever vaccine responses in identical twins.

The sequencing sample was made of CD4+ T cells sorted from blood. Receptor source: a woman aged 18-29 years in good health. Both conserved end residues are part of each CDR3. Each record gives: D gene, clone size, J gene, V gene, CDR3 protein, CDR3 DNA. A D gene is named only where the DNA matches it firmly. Not every row has a clone size; where given, it reads once, few, many or a size class.

d_call: -
clone_size: few
j_call: TRBJ2-7
v_call: TRBV20-1
cdr3_aa: CSAQGLGRALYEQYF
cdr3_nt: TGCAGTGCTCAAGGTCTCGGACGGGCACTTTACGAGCAGTACTTC

d_call: -
clone_size: -
j_call: TRBJ2-2
v_call: TRBV28
cdr3_aa: CASSKAARGTGELFF
cdr3_nt: TGTGCCAGCAGCAAAGCTGCCCGGGGCACCGGGGAGCTGTTTTTT

d_call: -
clone_size: -
j_call: TRBJ1-2
v_call: TRBV20-1
cdr3_aa: CSASVGSGYTF
cdr3_nt: TGCAGTGCTAGTGTGGGGTCTGGCTACACCTTC

d_call: -
clone_size: -
j_call: TRBJ2-2
v_call: TRBV7-9
cdr3_aa: CASSLAGPTPGELFF
cdr3_nt: TGTGCCAGCAGCTTAGCCGGACCGACCCCCGGGGAGCTGTTTTTT

d_call: -
clone_size: few
j_call: TRBJ1-5
v_call: TRBV20-1
cdr3_aa: CSAKKHRENQPQHF
cdr3_nt: TGCAGTGCCAAAAAGCACAGGGAAAATCAGCCCCAGCATTTT

d_call: -
clone_size: -
j_call: TRBJ2-7
v_call: TRBV10-3
cdr3_aa: CAISETPDVYEQYF
cdr3_nt: TGTGCCATCAGTGAGACTCCGGACGTCTACGAGCAGTACTTC

d_call: -
clone_size: few
j_call: TRBJ2-3
v_call: TRBV14
cdr3_aa: CASSLEWRTDTQYF
cdr3_nt: TGTGCCAGCAGCCTAGAATGGCGCACAGATACGCAGTATTTT

d_call: -
clone_size: few
j_call: TRBJ2-6
v_call: TRBV7-6
cdr3_aa: CASSPGWATGANVLTF
cdr3_nt: TGTGCCAGCAGCCCAGGGTGGGCAACTGGGGCCAACGTCCTGACTTTC

d_call: -
clone_size: few
j_call: TRBJ2-1
v_call: TRBV6-5
cdr3_aa: CASSYGAGADDEQFF
cdr3_nt: TGTGCCAGCAGTTACGGGGCGGGGGCCGACGATGAGCAGTTCTTC

d_call: -
clone_size: many
j_call: TRBJ2-3
v_call: TRBV20-1
cdr3_aa: CSARTSTDTQYF
cdr3_nt: TGCAGTGCTCGTACTAGCACAGATACGCAGTATTTT

d_call: -
clone_size: -
j_call: TRBJ1-2
v_call: TRBV20-1
cdr3_aa: CSAWTLDGYTF
cdr3_nt: TGCAGTGCATGGACGCTCGATGGCTACACCTTC

d_call: TRBD1
clone_size: few
j_call: TRBJ1-2
v_call: TRBV6-5
cdr3_aa: CASRGQVYGYTF
cdr3_nt: TGTGCCAGCAGGGGACAGGTCTATGGCTACACCTTC

d_call: TRBD2
clone_size: -
j_call: TRBJ2-5
v_call: TRBV24-1
cdr3_aa: CATSDPRTSEETQYF
cdr3_nt: TGTGCCACCAGTGATCCTCGGACTAGCGAAGAGACCCAGTACTTC

d_call: -
clone_size: few
j_call: TRBJ1-2
v_call: TRBV4-3
cdr3_aa: CASSQSFFVGNYGYTF
cdr3_nt: TGCGCCAGCAGCCAGTCTTTCTTCGTGGGAAACTATGGCTACACCTTC

d_call: -
clone_size: -
j_call: TRBJ2-4
v_call: TRBV3-1
cdr3_aa: CASSHMRDSPKNIQYF
cdr3_nt: TGTGCCAGCAGCCATATGCGGGACAGTCCCAAAAACATTCAGTACTTC

d_call: -
clone_size: many
j_call: TRBJ2-1
v_call: TRBV5-1
cdr3_aa: CASSLWGNNEQFF
cdr3_nt: TGCGCCAGCAGCTTGTGGGGGAACAATGAGCAGTTCTTC

d_call: TRBD1
clone_size: many
j_call: TRBJ2-1
v_call: TRBV5-1
cdr3_aa: CASSLLGTGANEQFF
cdr3_nt: TGCGCCAGCAGCTTGTTGGGGACAGGGGCAAATGAGCAGTTCTTC